This TCR beta chain derives from a study of beta chain features in type 1 diabetes. Study observations and caveats: Equally in patients and controls, PCR might preferentially amplify shorter templates.

Only a few counts were recorded for this clone. Its antigen is not known. Every bit of the isolated RNA underwent reverse transcription, so sequencing read expressed TCRB transcripts. TCRdb's table, derived via immunoSEQ multiplex PCR, lists solely in-frame clones and lacks some. This table has 500,000 to 700,000 clones, around 16% appearing once. Heparinised blood was drawn once per donor, averaging around 120 mL. The sample was naive CD4+ T cells from blood. The origin of this receptor is a man younger than 30 in good health.

CDR3: CASSEEVGRAFF. CDR3 bases: TGTGCCAGCAGTGAAGAGGTAGGGCGGGCTTTCTTT. This chain links TRBV2 with TRBJ1-1, with no clear D. Germline V CDR1 and CDR2: SNHLY, FYNNEI. V was pared by 1 base and J by 11 bases, with 11 bases between. CDR3 length equals 12 residues.